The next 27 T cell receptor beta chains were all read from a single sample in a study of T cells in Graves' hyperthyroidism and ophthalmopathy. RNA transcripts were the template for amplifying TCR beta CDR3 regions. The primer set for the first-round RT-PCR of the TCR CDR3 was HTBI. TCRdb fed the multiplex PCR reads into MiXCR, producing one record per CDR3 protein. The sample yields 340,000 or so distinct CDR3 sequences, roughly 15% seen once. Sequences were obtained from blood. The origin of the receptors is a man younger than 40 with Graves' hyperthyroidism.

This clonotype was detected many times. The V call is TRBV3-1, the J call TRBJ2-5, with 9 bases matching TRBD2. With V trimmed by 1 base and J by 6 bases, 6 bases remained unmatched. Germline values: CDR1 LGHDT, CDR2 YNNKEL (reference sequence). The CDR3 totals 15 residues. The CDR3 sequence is CASSQVAGDGQTQYF. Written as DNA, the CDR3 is TGTGCCAGCAGCCAAGTAGCGGGAGACGGTCAGACCCAGTACTTC.

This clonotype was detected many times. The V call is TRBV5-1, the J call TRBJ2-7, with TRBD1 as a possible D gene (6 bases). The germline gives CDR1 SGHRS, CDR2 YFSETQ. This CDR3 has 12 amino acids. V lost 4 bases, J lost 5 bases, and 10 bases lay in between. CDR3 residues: CASSLQGHEQYF. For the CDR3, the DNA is TGCGCCAGCAGCCTACAGGGACACGAGCAGTACTTC.

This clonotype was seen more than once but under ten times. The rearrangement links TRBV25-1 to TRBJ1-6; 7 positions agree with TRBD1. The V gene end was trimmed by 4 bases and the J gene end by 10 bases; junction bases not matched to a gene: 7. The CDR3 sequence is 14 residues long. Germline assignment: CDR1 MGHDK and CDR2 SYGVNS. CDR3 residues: CASSGPGGGSPLHF. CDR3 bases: TGTGCCAGCAGTGGACCAGGGGGGGGATCACCCCTCCACTTT.

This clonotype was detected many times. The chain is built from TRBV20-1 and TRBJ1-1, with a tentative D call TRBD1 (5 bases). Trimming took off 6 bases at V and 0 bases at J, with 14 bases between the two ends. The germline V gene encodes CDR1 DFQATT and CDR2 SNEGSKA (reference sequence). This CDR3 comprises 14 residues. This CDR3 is CSARKGRLNTEAFF. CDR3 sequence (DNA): TGCAGTGCGCGAAAGGGGCGTCTGAACACTGAAGCTTTCTTT.

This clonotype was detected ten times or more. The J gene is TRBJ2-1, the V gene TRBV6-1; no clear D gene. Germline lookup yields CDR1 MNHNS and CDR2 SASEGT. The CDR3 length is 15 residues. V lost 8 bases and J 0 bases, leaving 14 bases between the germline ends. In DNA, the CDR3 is TGTGCCAGCGGCCAAGGTAGGGACTCCTACAATGAGCAGTTCTTC. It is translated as CASGQGRDSYNEQFF.

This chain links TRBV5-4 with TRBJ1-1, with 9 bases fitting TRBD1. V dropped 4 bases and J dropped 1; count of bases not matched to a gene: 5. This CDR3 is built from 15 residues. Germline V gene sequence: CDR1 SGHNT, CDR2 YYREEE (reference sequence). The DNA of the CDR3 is TGTGCCAGCAGCGAAGACAGGGGGTCGAACACTGAAGCTTTCTTT. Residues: CASSEDRGSNTEAFF.

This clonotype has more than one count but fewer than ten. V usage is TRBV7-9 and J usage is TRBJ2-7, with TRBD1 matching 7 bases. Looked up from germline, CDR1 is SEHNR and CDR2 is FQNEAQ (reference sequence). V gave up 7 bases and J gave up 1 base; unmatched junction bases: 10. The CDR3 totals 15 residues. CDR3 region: CASTDPGTDSYEQYF. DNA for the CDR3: TGTGCCAGCACCGACCCAGGGACAGATTCCTACGAGCAGTACTTC. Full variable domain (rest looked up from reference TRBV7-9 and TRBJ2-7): DTGVSQNPRHKITKRGQNVTFRCDPISEHNRLYWYRQTLGQGPEFLTYFQNEAQLEKSRLLSDRFSAERPKGSFSTLEIQRTEQGDSAMYLCASTDPGTDSYEQYFGPGTRLTVT.

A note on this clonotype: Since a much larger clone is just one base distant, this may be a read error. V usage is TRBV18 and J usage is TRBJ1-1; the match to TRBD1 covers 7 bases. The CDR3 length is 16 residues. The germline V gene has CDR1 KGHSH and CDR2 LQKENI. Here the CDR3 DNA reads TGTGCCAGCTCACAGGGGGCGCCGGGTGGAAACACTGAAGCTTCCTTT. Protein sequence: CASSQGAPGGNTEASF.

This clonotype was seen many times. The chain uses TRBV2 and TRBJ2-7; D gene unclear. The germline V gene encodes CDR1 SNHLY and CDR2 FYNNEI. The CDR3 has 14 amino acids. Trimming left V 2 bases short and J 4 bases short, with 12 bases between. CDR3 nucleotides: TGTGCCAGCAGTGAAATGCGGATGGGGTACGAGCAGTACTTC. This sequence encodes CASSEMRMGYEQYF.

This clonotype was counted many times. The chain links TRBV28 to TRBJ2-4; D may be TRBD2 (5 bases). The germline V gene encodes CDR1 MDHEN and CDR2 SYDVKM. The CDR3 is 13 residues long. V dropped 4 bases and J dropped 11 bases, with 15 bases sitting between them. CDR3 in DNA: TGTGCCAGCAGTTCCGTGCCACTGCGGGTTCAGTACTTC. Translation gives CASSSVPLRVQYF.

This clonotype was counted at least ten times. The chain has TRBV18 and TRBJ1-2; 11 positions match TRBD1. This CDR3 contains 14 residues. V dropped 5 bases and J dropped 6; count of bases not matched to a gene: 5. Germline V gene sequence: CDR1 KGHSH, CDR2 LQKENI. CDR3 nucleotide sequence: TGTGCCAGCTCAGGCGGGACAGGGGGTCATGGCTACACCTTC. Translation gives CASSGGTGGHGYTF. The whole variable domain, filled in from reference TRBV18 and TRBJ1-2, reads NAGVMQNPRHLVRRRGQEARLRCSPMKGHSHVYWYRQLPEEGLKFMVYLQKENIIDESGMPKERFSAEFPKEGPSILRIQQVVRGDSAAYFCASSGGTGGHGYTFGSGTRLTVV.

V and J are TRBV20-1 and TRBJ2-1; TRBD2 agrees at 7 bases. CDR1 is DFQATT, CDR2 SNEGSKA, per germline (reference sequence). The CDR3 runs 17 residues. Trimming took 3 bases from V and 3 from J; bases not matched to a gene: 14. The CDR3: CSASAWGGRPNYNEQFF. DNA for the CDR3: TGCAGTGCTAGCGCCTGGGGGGGTAGGCCCAACTACAATGAGCAGTTCTTC.

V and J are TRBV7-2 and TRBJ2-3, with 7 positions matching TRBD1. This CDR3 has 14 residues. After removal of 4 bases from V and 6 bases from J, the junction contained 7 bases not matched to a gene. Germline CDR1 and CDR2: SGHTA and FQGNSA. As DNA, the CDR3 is TGTGCCAGCAGCTCCCCCAAACAGGGGGATACGCAGTATTTT. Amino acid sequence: CASSSPKQGDTQYF.

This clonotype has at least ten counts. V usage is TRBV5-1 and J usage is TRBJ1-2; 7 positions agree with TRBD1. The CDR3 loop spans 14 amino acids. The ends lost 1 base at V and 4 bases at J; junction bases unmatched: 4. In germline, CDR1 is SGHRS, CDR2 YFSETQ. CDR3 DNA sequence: TGCGCCAGCAGCTTGAAGGGGGCCGGCTATGGCTACACCTTC. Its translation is CASSLKGAGYGYTF. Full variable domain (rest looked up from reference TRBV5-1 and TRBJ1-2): KAGVTQTPRYLIKTRGQQVTLSCSPISGHRSVSWYQQTPGQGLQFLFEYFSETQRNKGNFPGRFSGRQFSNSRSEMNVSTLELGDSALYLCASSLKGAGYGYTFGSGTRLTVV.

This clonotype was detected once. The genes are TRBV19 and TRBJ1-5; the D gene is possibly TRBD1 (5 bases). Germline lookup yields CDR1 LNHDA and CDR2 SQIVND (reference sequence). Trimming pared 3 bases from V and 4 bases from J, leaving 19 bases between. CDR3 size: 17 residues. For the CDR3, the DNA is TGTGCCAGTAGTATGGGGGGTGGGGTCCTTGCGAATCAGCCCCAGCATTTT. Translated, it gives CASSMGGGVLANQPQHF.

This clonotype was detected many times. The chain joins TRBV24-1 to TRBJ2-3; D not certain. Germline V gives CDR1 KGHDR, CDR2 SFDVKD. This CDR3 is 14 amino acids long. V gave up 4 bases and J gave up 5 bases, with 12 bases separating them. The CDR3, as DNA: TGTGCCACCAGTGACCCGATACTGAAAGATACGCAGTATTTT. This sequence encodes CATSDPILKDTQYF.

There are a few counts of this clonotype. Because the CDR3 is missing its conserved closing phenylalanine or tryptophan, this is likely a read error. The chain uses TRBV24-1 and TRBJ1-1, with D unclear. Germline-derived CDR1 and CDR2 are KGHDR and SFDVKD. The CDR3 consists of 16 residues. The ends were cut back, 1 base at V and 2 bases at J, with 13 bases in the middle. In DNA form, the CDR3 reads TGTGCCACCAGTGATTTTGACGTGTGGGGAAACACTGAAGCTTTCCTT. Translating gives CATSDFDVWGNTEAFL.

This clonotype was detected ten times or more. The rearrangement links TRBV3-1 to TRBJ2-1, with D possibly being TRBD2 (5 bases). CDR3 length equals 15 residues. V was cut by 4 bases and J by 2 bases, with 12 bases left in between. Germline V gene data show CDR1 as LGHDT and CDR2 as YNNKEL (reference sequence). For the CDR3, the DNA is TGTGCCAGCAGCCCGAGCGGACGGGCCTACAATGAGCAGTTCTTC. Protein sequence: CASSPSGRAYNEQFF.

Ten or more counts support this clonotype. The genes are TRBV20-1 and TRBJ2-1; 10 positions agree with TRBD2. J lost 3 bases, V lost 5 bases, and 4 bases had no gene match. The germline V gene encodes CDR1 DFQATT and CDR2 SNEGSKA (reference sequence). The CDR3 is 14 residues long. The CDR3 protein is CSACGLADYNEQFF. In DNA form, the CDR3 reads TGCAGTGCTTGTGGACTAGCGGACTACAATGAGCAGTTCTTC.

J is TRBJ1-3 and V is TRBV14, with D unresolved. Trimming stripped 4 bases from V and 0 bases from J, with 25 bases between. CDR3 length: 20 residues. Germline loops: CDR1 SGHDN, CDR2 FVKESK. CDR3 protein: CASSRLSRTSAIFSGNTIYF. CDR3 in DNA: TGTGCCAGCAGCCGCCTAAGTAGGACTTCCGCCATTTTCTCTGGAAACACCATATATTTT.

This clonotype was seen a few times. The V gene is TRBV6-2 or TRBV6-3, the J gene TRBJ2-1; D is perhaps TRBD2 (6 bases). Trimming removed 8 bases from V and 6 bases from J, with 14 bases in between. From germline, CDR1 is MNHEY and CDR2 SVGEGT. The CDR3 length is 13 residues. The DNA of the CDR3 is TGTGCCAGCGGAACCCTCGGGGGCAATGAGCAGTTCTTC. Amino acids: CASGTLGGNEQFF.

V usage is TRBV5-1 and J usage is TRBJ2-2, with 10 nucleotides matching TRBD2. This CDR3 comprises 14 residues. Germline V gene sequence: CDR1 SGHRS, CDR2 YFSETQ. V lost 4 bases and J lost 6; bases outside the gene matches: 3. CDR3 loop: CASSTGTSAGELFF. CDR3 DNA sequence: TGCGCCAGCAGCACCGGGACTAGCGCCGGGGAGCTGTTTTTT.

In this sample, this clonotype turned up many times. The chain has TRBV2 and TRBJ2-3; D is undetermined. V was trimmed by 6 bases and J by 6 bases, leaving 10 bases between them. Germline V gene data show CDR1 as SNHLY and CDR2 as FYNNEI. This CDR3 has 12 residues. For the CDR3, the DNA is TGTGCCAGCAGGGATATGGGGGATACGCAGTATTTT. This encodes CASRDMGDTQYF.

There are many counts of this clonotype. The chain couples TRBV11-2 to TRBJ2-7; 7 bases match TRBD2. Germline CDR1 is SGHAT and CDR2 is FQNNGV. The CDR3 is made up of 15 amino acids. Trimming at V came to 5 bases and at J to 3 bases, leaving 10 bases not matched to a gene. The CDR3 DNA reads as TGTGCCAGCAGCCCCTGGGCGGGGGAGGGCTACGAGCAGTACTTC. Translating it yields CASSPWAGEGYEQYF.

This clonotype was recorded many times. CDR3 residues: CASRTGPNQPQHF. CDR3 bases: TGTGCCAGCAGGACAGGGCCAAATCAGCCCCAGCATTTT. The J gene is TRBJ1-5, the V gene TRBV2; 7 bases fit TRBD1. The V gene end was trimmed by 6 bases and the J gene end by 4 bases; junction bases not matched to a gene: 3. Germline CDR1 and CDR2: SNHLY and FYNNEI. CDR3 size: 13 residues.

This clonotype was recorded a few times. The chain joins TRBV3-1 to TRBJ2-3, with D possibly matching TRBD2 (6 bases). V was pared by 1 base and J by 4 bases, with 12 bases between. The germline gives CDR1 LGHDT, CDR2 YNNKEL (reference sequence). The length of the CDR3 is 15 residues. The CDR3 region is CASSQVAGSPDTQYF. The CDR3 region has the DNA TGTGCCAGCAGCCAAGTGGCCGGGAGCCCAGATACGCAGTATTTT.

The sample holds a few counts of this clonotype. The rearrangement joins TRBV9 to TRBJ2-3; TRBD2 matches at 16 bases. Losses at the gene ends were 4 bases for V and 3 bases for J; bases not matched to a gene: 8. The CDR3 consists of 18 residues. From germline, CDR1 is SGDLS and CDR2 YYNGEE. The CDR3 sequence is CASSRGTSGRADTDTQYF. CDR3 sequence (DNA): TGTGCCAGCAGCAGGGGGACTAGCGGGAGGGCCGATACAGATACGCAGTATTTT.